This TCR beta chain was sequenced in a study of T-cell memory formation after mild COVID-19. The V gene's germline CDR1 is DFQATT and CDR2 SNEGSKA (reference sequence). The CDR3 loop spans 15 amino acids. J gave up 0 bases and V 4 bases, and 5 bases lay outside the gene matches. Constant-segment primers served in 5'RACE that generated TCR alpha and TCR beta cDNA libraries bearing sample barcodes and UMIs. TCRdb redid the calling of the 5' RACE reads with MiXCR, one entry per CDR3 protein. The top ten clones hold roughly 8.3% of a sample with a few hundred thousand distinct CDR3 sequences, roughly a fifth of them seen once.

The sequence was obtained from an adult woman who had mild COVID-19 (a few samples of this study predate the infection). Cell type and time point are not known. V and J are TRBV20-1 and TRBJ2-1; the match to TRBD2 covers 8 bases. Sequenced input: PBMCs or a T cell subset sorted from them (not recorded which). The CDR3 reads CSATPLAVSYNEQFF. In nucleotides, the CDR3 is TGCAGTGCTACCCCACTAGCGGTCTCCTACAATGAGCAGTTCTTC.